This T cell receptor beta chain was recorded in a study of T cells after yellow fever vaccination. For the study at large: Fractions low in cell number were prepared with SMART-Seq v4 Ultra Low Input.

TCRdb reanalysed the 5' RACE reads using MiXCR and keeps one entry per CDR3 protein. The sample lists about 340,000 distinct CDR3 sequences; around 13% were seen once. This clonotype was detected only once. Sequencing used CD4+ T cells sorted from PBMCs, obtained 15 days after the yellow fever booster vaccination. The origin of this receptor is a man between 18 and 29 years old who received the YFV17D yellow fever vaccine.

The CDR3 DNA reads as TGTGCCAGCAGTTACGGGGCTAGCGGGGGCTACGAGCAGTACGTC. This encodes CASSYGASGGYEQYV. The chain uses TRBV6-2 or TRBV6-3 and TRBJ2-7, with 10 bases lining up with TRBD2. This CDR3 has 15 residues. Germline V gene sequence: CDR1 MNHEY, CDR2 SVGEGT. Trimming took 2 bases from V and 3 from J; bases not matched to a gene: 4.